This TCR beta chain was sequenced for a study of shared clonotypes between healthy human individuals. Overall study results and limits: The sole specimen, blood, was sampled, and tissue repertoires likely differ. Larger richness was generally estimated for naive than memory subsets.

About this clone itself: Its antigen remains unidentified.

The CDR3 is 17 residues long. CDR1 and CDR2 from the germline V gene are MNHNS and SASEGT. The V end lost 0 bases, the J end lost 4 bases, and 18 bases lay between the germline ends. Every subset's genomic DNA went evenly onto several immunoSEQ plates. The sorted-subset replicate PCRs were given around 200 ng DNA, which is 30,000 to 35,000 T cell genomes. Using immunoSEQ multiplex PCR, the repertoire was profiled, and TCRdb retains in-frame clones only, with some absent. Of 2 million to 2.5 million clones listed, about 94% are singletons. This TCR came from a man between 18 and 35 years old in good health. Material for sequencing was naive CD4+ T cells sorted from blood. Specified subset: CD45RA+ positively selected. The V gene is TRBV6-1, the J gene TRBJ1-2; possible D gene TRBD1, 5 bases. Here the CDR3 reads CASSEATVDGLTYGYTF. DNA of the CDR3: TGTGCCAGCAGTGAAGCGACAGTTGATGGATTAACCTATGGCTACACCTTC.